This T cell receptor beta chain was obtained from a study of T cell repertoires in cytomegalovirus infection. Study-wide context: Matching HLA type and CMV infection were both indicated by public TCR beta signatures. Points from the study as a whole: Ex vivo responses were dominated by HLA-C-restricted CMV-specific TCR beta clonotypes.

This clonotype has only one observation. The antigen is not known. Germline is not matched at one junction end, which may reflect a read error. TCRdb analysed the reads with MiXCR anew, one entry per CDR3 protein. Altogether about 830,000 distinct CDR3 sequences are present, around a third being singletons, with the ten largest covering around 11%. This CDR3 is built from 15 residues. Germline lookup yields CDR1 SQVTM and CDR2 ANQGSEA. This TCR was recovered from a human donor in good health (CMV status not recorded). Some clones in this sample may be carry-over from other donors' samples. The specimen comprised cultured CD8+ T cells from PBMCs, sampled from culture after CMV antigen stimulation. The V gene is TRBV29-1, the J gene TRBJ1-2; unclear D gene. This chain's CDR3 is CSVEDDRSANYGYTF. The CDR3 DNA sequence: TGTAGCGTTGAAGATGACCGGTCAGCTAACTATGGCTACACCTTC.